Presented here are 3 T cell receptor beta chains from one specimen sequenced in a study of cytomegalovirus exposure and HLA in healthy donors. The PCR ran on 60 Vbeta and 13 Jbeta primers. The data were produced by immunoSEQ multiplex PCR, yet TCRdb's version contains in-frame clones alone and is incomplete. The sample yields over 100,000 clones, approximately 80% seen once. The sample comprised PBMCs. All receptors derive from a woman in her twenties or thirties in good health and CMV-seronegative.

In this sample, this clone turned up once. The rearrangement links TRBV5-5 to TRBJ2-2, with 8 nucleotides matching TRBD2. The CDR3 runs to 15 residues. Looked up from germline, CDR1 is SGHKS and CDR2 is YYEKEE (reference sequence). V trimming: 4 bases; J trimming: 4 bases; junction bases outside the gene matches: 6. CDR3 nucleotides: TGTGCCAGCAGCGAGGGGACTAGTACCACCGGGGAGCTGTTTTTT. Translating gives CASSEGTSTTGELFF. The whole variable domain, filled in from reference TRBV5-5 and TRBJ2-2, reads DAGVTQSPTHLIKTRGQQVTLRCSPISGHKSVSWYQQVLGQGPQFIFQYYEKEERGRGNFPDRFSARQFPNYSSELNVNALLLGDSALYLCASSEGTSTTGELFFGEGSRLTVL.

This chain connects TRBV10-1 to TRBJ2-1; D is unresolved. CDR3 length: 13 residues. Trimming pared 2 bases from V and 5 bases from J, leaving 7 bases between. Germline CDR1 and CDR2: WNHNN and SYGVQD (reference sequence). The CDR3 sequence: CASSEKSNNEQFF. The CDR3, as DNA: TGCGCCAGCAGTGAGAAGTCTAACAATGAGCAGTTCTTC.

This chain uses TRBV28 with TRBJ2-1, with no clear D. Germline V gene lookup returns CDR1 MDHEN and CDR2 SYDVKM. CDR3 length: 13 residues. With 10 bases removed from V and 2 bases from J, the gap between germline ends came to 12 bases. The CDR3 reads CATEAGPYNEQFF. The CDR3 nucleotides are TGTGCCACCGAAGCTGGTCCCTACAATGAGCAGTTCTTC.